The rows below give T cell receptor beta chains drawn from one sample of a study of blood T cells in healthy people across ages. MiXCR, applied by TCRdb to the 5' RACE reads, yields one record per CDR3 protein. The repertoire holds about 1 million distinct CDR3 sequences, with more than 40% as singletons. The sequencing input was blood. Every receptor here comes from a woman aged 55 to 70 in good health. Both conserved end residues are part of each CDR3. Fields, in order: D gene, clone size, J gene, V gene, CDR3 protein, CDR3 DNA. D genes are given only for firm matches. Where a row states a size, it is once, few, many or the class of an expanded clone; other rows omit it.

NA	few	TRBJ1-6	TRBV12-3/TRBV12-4	CASTLQGGARNSPLHF	TGTGCCAGCACCTTACAAGGGGGGGCTCGTAATTCACCCCTCCACTTT
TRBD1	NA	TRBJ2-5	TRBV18	CASSTRQGEETQYF	TGTGCCAGCTCAACCAGACAGGGAGAAGAGACCCAGTACTTC
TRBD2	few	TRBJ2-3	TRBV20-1	CSAYSGGRAGQYF	TGCAGTGCGTATAGTGGCGGGAGGGCAGGGCAGTATTTT
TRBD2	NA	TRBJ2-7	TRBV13	CASSFTSSGSRYEQYF	TGTGCCAGCAGCTTTACCTCTAGCGGGAGTAGATACGAGCAGTACTTC
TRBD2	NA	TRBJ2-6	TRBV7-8	CASSFRTSGRVGANVLTF	TGTGCCAGCAGCTTTAGGACTAGCGGGAGGGTTGGGGCCAACGTCCTGACTTTC
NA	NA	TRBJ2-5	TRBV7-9	CASSDTRDGTQYF	TGTGCCAGCAGCGACACCCGTGACGGGACCCAGTACTTC
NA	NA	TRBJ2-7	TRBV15	CATNRGGDYEQYF	TGTGCCACAAACAGGGGAGGGGACTACGAGCAGTACTTC
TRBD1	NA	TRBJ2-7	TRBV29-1	CSVQPRDRGSYEQYF	TGCAGCGTTCAACCCCGGGACAGGGGCTCCTACGAGCAGTACTTC
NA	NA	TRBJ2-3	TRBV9	CASSAPGVDTDTQYF	TGTGCCAGCAGCGCCCCGGGAGTGGACACAGATACGCAGTATTTT
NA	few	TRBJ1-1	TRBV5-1	CASSFGGVGNTEAFF	TGCGCCAGCAGCTTTGGTGGGGTGGGGAACACTGAAGCTTTCTTT
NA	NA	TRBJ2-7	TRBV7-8	CASSPLRVSFYEQYF	TGTGCCAGCAGCCCACTCAGGGTCTCCTTCTACGAGCAGTACTTC
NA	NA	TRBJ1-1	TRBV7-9	CASSPSGGGGTEAFF	TGTGCCAGCAGCCCCAGTGGGGGGGGAGGCACTGAAGCTTTCTTT
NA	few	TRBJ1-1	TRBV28	CASNTGNTEAFF	TGTGCCAGCAATACCGGGAACACTGAAGCTTTCTTT
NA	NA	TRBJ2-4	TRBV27	CASSLSGNIQYF	TGTGCCAGCAGTTTATCGGGAAACATTCAGTACTTC
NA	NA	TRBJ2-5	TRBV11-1	CASSLSEGVEETQYF	TGTGCCAGCAGCTTATCAGAGGGGGTCGAAGAGACCCAGTACTTC
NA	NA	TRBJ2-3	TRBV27	CASKGFTDTQYF	TGTGCCTCCAAGGGATTCACAGATACGCAGTATTTT
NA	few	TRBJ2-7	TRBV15	CATSRGAIPYEQYF	TGTGCCACCAGCAGGGGAGCGATTCCCTACGAGCAGTACTTC
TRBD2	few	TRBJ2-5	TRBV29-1	CSVEPGGGTQYF	TGCAGCGTTGAACCCGGGGGGGGGACCCAGTACTTC
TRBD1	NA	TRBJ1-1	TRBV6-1	CASSEEGPDRGREGTEAFF	TGTGCCAGCAGTGAAGAAGGACCTGACAGGGGGCGGGAAGGGACTGAAGCTTTCTTT
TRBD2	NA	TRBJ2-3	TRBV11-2	CAGSVSSGESTDTRYF	TGTGCCGGCAGCGTCTCTAGCGGAGAGAGCACAGATACGCGGTATTTT
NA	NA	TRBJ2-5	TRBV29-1	CSAILLGMETQYF	TGCAGCGCCATACTACTAGGGATGGAGACCCAGTACTTC
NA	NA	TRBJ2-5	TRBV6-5	CASSSGDRAYNEQYF	TGTGCCAGCAGTTCTGGGGATCGGGCCTACAATGAGCAGTACTTC
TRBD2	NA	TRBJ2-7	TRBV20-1	CSARGLRDYEQYF	TGCAGTGCGCGGGGACTAAGGGACTACGAGCAGTACTTC
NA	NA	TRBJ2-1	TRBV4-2	CASSQWQRGNERFF	TGTGCCAGCAGCCAGTGGCAAAGGGGCAATGAGCGGTTCTTC
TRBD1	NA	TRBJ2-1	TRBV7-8	CASSPGTGEGNEQFF	TGTGCCAGCAGCCCCGGGACAGGGGAAGGCAATGAGCAGTTCTTC
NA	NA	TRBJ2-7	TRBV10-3	CAISESRGIGDEQYF	TGTGCCATCAGTGAGAGTCGGGGGATCGGGGACGAGCAGTACTTC
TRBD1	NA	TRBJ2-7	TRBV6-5	CASSRPGQGKYEQYF	TGTGCCAGCAGCCGGCCGGGACAGGGGAAATACGAGCAGTACTTC
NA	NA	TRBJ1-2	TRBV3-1	CASSQASNGYTF	TGTGCCAGCAGCCAAGCCTCCAACGGCTACACCTTC
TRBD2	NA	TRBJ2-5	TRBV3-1	CASSPIGTRLYNEQYF	TGTGCCAGCAGCCCCATAGGGACTAGACTCTACAATGAGCAGTACTTC
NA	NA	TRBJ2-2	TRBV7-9	CASSLGTNTGELFF	TGTGCCAGCAGCTTAGGAACGAACACCGGGGAGCTGTTTTTT
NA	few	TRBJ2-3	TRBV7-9	CASSLLGSDTQYF	TGTGCCAGCAGCTTACTCGGGTCAGATACGCAGTATTTT
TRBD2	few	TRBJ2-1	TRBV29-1	CSVAFWTSLTYNEQFF	TGCAGCGTTGCGTTTTGGACTAGCCTTACCTACAATGAGCAGTTCTTC
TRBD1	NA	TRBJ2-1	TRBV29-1	CSVTGVRNEQFF	TGCAGCGTAACAGGGGTGAGGAATGAGCAGTTCTTC
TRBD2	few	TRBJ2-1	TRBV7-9	CASSLRTSGTLDEQFF	TGTGCCAGCAGCTTGAGGACTAGCGGGACCCTGGATGAGCAGTTCTTC
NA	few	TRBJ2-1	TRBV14	CASSQGRGTLYNEQFF	TGTGCCAGCAGCCAAGGACGCGGGACACTTTACAATGAGCAGTTCTTC
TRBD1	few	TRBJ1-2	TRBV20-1	CTTGGGNGYTF	TGCACCACAGGGGGCGGAAATGGCTACACCTTC
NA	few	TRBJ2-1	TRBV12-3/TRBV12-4	CASSYVVVPDEQFF	TGTGCCAGCAGCTACGTGGTGGTTCCGGATGAGCAGTTCTTC